This T cell receptor beta chain was recorded in a study of OX40 agonist ivuxolimab in advanced cancers. Study-level information: Recorded diagnoses for dose-escalation patients were hepatocellular carcinoma, melanoma, renal cell or head and neck cancer. Study-wide points: Clones of CD4+ and CD8+ blood T cells grew by week 6 at doses of 0.1 to 3.0 mg/kg. Clonal expansion was among the lowest in partial responders at 0.1-3.0 mg/kg, especially CD8+.

To note about this clone: Its antigen is unidentified.

Libraries were prepared by immunoSEQ multiplex PCR; TCRdb keeps only in-frame clonotypes and omits some of them. This sample carries 60,000 or so clones, over 75% of them seen once, and the ten largest clones take 5%. Trimming stripped 4 bases from V and 4 bases from J, with 10 bases between. CDR3 length: 13 amino acids. Germline values: CDR1 MNHEY, CDR2 SVGAGI. The J gene is TRBJ1-1, the V gene TRBV6-5; no definite D call. The sample in question was CD4+ or CD8+ T cells sorted from blood, obtained in a trial of the OX40 agonist ivuxolimab. The TCR sequence derives from an adult with an advanced solid tumor such as melanoma, head and neck, liver or kidney cancer. The CDR3 bases are TGTGCCAGCAGTTCACCACTCGGCACTGAAGCTTTCTTT. Translation gives CASSSPLGTEAFF.